A selection of T cell receptor beta chains follows, all from one sample in a study of blood T cell repertoires in COVID-19. Method: immunoSEQ multiplex PCR; TCRdb's copy keeps in-frame clones and lacks some. Of about 56,000 clones listed, almost 85% are singletons. The sample consisted of peripheral blood. The receptors were gathered from a woman of 80 years or more with acute or convalescent COVID-19. CDR3s include the opening cysteine and the closing phenylalanine or tryptophan. The D gene is left open where the match is weak. Some rows have no size entry. The others give once, few or many, or a class for an expanded clone.

15	TRBJ2-3	TRBD2	TRBV5-8	few	CASSLDTGGRDTQYF	TGTGCCAGCAGCTTGGACACGGGGGGGCGAGATACGCAGTATTTT
15	TRBJ2-1	TRBD2	TRBV6-5	few	CASRILAGDDNEQFF	TGTGCCAGCAGAATTTTAGCGGGGGACGACAATGAGCAGTTCTTC
17	TRBJ2-3	TRBD1	TRBV28	-	CASSGQVLLTGTDTQYF	TGTGCCAGCAGTGGACAGGTTCTCTTGACGGGCACAGATACGCAGTATTTT
15	TRBJ2-1	TRBD2	TRBV27	few	CASSKPGLAYNEQFF	TGTGCCAGCAGCAAACCGGGACTAGCGTACAATGAGCAGTTCTTC
18	TRBJ2-4	TRBD1	TRBV4-1	-	CASSHVSGGSGAKNIQYF	TGCGCCAGCAGCCATGTTTCAGGGGGCTCGGGTGCCAAAAACATTCAGTACTTC
16	TRBJ2-3	TRBD2	TRBV18	-	CASSPARGGRVDTQYF	TGTGCCAGCTCACCAGCACGCGGGGGGCGAGTAGATACGCAGTATTTT
15	TRBJ1-1	-	TRBV27	-	CASSFQGMRDTEAFF	TGTGCCAGCAGTTTCCAGGGGATGAGGGACACTGAAGCTTTCTTT
14	TRBJ1-5	-	TRBV18	-	CASSWGGTNQPQHF	TGTGCCAGCTCATGGGGTGGGACAAATCAGCCCCAGCATTTT
12	TRBJ1-3	-	TRBV6-1	-	CASSEQGNTIYF	TGTGCCAGCAGTGAGCAGGGAAACACCATATATTTT
11	TRBJ2-7	-	TRBV6-5	-	CASNGAGEQYF	TGTGCTTCGAACGGAGCGGGCGAGCAGTACTTC
14	TRBJ2-2	TRBD2	TRBV10-2	-	CASSSGLATGELFF	TGCGCCAGCAGTTCGGGACTAGCGACCGGGGAGCTGTTTTTT
14	TRBJ1-5	-	TRBV30	-	CAWKLGGPNQPQHF	TGTGCCTGGAAACTCGGAGGGCCCAATCAGCCCCAGCATTTT
13	TRBJ1-5	TRBD1	TRBV20-1	-	CSASETGGQPQHF	TGCAGTGCTAGTGAGACAGGGGGTCAGCCCCAGCATTTT
15	TRBJ2-1	-	TRBV19	-	CASSITSGVFNEQFF	TGTGCCAGTAGTATAACCAGCGGAGTATTTAATGAGCAGTTCTTC
15	TRBJ1-1	-	TRBV6-5	-	CASSPSRIENTEAFF	TGTGCCAGCAGCCCCTCGAGGATCGAGAACACTGAAGCTTTCTTT
14	TRBJ1-1	-	TRBV19	-	CASSITDMNTEAFF	TGTGCCAGTAGTATTACGGACATGAACACTGAAGCTTTCTTT
14	TRBJ2-7	-	TRBV5-1	-	CASSLELRSDEQYF	TGCGCCAGCAGCTTGGAACTCAGAAGCGACGAGCAGTACTTC
13	TRBJ2-7	-	TRBV12-3/TRBV12-4	-	CASSFNGQREQYF	TGTGCCAGCAGTTTTAATGGACAACGCGAGCAGTACTTC
16	TRBJ1-4	TRBD1	TRBV4-2	-	CASSQTQGASYEKLFF	TGTGCCAGCAGCCAAACCCAGGGGGCCTCCTATGAAAAACTGTTTTTT
11	TRBJ2-5	-	TRBV3-1/TRBV3-2	-	CASSPGETQYF	TGTGCCAGCAGCCCCGGGGAGACCCAGTACTTC
16	TRBJ2-1	TRBD2	TRBV28	-	CASRPTLAGDYNEQFF	TGTGCCAGCAGGCCCACACTAGCGGGGGACTACAATGAGCAGTTCTTC
15	TRBJ2-2	-	TRBV6-5	-	CASSQRSGGSGELFF	TGTGCCAGCAGCCAAAGGTCGGGGGGCAGTGGGGAGCTGTTTTTT
15	TRBJ2-5	TRBD2	TRBV7-6	once	CASSQSGGRKETQYF	TGTGCCAGCAGCCAGTCTGGCGGGAGAAAAGAGACCCAGTACTTC
16	TRBJ2-1	-	TRBV28	-	CASSLSGPSSYNEQFF	TGTGCCAGCAGTTTGAGCGGTCCTAGCTCCTACAATGAGCAGTTCTTC
16	TRBJ1-2	TRBD1	TRBV27	many	CASSFLAPGQRYGYTF	TGTGCCAGCAGTTTCCTCGCCCCGGGACAGCGCTATGGCTACACCTTC
16	TRBJ2-1	TRBD2	TRBV29-1	-	CSVEVRAGVTYNEQFF	TGCAGCGTTGAAGTGAGGGCGGGAGTAACCTACAATGAGCAGTTCTTC
12	TRBJ1-4	-	TRBV14	once	CASSQTSHSVFF	TGTGCCAGCAGCCAAACTTCGCATTCGGTGTTTTTT
13	TRBJ1-2	TRBD1	TRBV5-4	-	CASSSPGQYGYTF	TGTGCCAGCAGCTCGCCGGGACAGTATGGCTACACCTTC
11	TRBJ1-2	-	TRBV27	-	CTPGQSYGYTF	TGTACTCCGGGACAATCCTATGGCTACACCTTC
12	TRBJ1-1	-	TRBV18	-	CASSPRGSEAFF	TGTGCCAGCTCACCGCGGGGCTCTGAAGCTTTCTTT
15	TRBJ2-2	TRBD2	TRBV6-5	-	CASNGDSGFIGELFF	TGTGCCAGCAACGGCGATAGCGGGTTCATAGGGGAGCTGTTTTTT
15	TRBJ2-1	TRBD2	TRBV5-6	-	CASRWTSGVNNEQFF	TGTGCCAGCAGGTGGACTAGCGGGGTTAACAATGAGCAGTTCTTC
15	TRBJ2-3	TRBD1	TRBV6-5	-	CASSKQGARTDTQYF	TGTGCCAGCAGTAAACAGGGGGCGCGTACAGATACGCAGTATTTT
15	TRBJ2-7	TRBD1	TRBV7-2	few	CASSLWGDRSYEQYF	TGTGCCAGCAGCTTATGGGGGGACAGGAGCTACGAGCAGTACTTC
17	TRBJ1-5	-	TRBV10-3	-	CAISEFQGSDSNQPQHF	TGTGCCATCAGTGAGTTCCAGGGCTCTGATAGCAATCAGCCCCAGCATTTT
15	TRBJ2-1	-	TRBV5-4	-	CASSLWLGVPNEQFF	TGTGCCAGCAGCTTGTGGCTCGGGGTTCCCAATGAGCAGTTCTTC
13	TRBJ2-1	-	TRBV7-3	-	CASSSDTLGEQFF	TGTGCCAGCAGCTCCGACACGTTGGGTGAGCAGTTCTTC
15	TRBJ1-2	TRBD1	TRBV5-1	-	CASSLPGQGAVGYTF	TGCGCCAGCAGCCTCCCGGGACAGGGGGCGGTTGGCTACACCTTC
14	TRBJ2-2	TRBD2	TRBV6-5	few	CASSERGGAGELFF	TGTGCCAGCAGCGAGCGGGGGGGCGCCGGGGAGCTGTTTTTT
14	TRBJ2-1	-	TRBV5-1	once	CASSQTSSYNEQFF	TGCGCCAGCAGCCAGACTAGTTCCTACAATGAGCAGTTCTTC
18	TRBJ2-1	-	TRBV7-9	-	CASSQTTRGGTTAGEQFF	TGTGCCAGCAGCCAAACGACTAGGGGGGGGACCACGGCGGGCGAGCAGTTCTTC
10	TRBJ1-2	-	TRBV30	-	CAWRKGGYTF	TGTGCCTGGAGGAAGGGGGGCTACACCTTC
14	TRBJ1-5	-	TRBV19	-	CASSPPTWSQPQHF	TGTGCCAGTAGTCCCCCCACTTGGAGTCAGCCCCAGCATTTT
15	TRBJ2-3	TRBD2	TRBV11-2	-	CASSAQRGSTDTQYF	TGTGCCAGCAGCGCCCAGCGGGGGAGCACAGATACGCAGTATTTT
16	TRBJ2-1	TRBD1	TRBV28	-	CASYSRGTGGYNEQFF	TGTGCCAGCTACTCTAGGGGGACAGGGGGCTACAATGAGCAGTTCTTC
12	TRBJ1-2	-	TRBV19	-	CASRWGDGGYTF	TGTGCCAGTAGGTGGGGCGATGGTGGCTACACCTTC
13	TRBJ1-2	-	TRBV11-2	-	CASSLVRGRGYTF	TGTGCCAGCAGCTTAGTCCGCGGGAGAGGCTACACCTTC
14	TRBJ1-4	TRBD1	TRBV10-1	few	CANADRGQHEKLFF	TGCGCCAACGCAGACAGGGGCCAACATGAAAAACTGTTTTTT
18	TRBJ2-5	TRBD2	TRBV5-4	-	CASSLSGTSGSGGETQYF	TGTGCCAGCAGCTTGTCCGGGACTAGCGGGTCTGGAGGGGAGACCCAGTACTTC
14	TRBJ2-3	-	TRBV29-1	-	CSVGGGISTDTQYF	TGCAGCGTTGGAGGCGGTATTAGCACAGATACGCAGTATTTT
13	TRBJ2-4	-	TRBV2	-	CASRHRTPDIQYF	TGTGCCAGCAGACACAGAACCCCGGACATTCAGTACTTC
13	TRBJ2-5	-	TRBV7-8	-	CASSVGGLETQYF	TGTGCCAGCAGCGTAGGGGGGCTGGAGACCCAGTACTTC